This entry features one T cell receptor beta chain sequence. Trimming took 6 bases from V and 3 from J, leaving 11 bases between them. Germline lookup yields CDR1 LNHDA and CDR2 SQIVND (reference sequence). The CDR3 runs to 14 residues. Source study methods: By means of reference gene primer amplification, nucleated cell counts were estimated. The protocol was immunoSEQ multiplex PCR, while the TCRdb copy is restricted to in-frame clones and leaves out a portion. V, J and clone size derive from that table, while D and trimming were established from the DNA sequence. The sample includes about 400,000 clones, just under 90% seen only once; the top ten take around 9.3%. This sample stems from a study of blood T cell repertoires in COVID-19. Study at large: Nucleic acid was either cDNA or gDNA, and it came from T cells, B-cell-depleted T cells, or PBMCs.

Clinical histories supplied by participants themselves formed the basis of cohort assignment. The sample comprised PBMCs or T cells enriched from blood (not recorded which). The rearrangement joins TRBV19 to TRBJ1-4; D gene uncertain. The source is a woman in her forties or fifties who had recovered from COVID-19. CDR3 bases: TGTGCCAGTAGGACCTCGGGTTCTAATGAAAAACTGTTTTTT. Amino acid sequence: CASRTSGSNEKLFF.